This T cell receptor (beta chain) comes out of a study of molecular identifiers for immune sequencing clone quantification. General study results and limits: Detection of one spiked Jurkat cell's TCR RNA reportedly worked in more than 850,000 naive cells.

V was cut by 0 bases and J by 4 bases, with 15 bases left in between. The CDR3 is made up of 15 amino acids. Germline values: CDR1 DFQATT, CDR2 SNEGSKA (reference sequence). Library preparation followed earlier protocols using designated TCR primers. TCRdb re-derived calls from the PCR reads in MiXCR, one entry per CDR3 protein. This table holds around 470,000 distinct CDR3 sequences, about a quarter found once. This clonotype has more than one count but fewer than ten. What it recognizes is unknown. Naive CD8 T cells, phenotype CD8+CD4-CCR7+CD45RA+, were sorted. The receptor was derived from a human donor in good health. Some libraries in this study had Jurkat cell RNA spiked in. This chain uses TRBV20-1 with TRBJ2-5, with a tentative D call TRBD2 (7 bases). Sequencing was done on a sample of naive CD8+ T cells from blood, with Jurkat cell RNA spiked in. Subset reported: FACS-sorted CD8+CD4-CCR7+CD45RA+ naive T cells. The DNA for the CDR3 is TGCAGTGCTAGAGAACGGGGGGCGATGGGAGAGACCCAGTACTTC. It is translated as CSARERGAMGETQYF.